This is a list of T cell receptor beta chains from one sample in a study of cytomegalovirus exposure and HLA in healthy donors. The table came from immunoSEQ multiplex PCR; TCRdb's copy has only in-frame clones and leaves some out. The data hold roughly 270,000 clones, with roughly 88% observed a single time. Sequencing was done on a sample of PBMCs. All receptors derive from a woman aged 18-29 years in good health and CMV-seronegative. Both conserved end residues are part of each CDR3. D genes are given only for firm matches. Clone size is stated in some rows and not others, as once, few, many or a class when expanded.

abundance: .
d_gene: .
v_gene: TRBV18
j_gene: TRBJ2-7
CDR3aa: CASSSFFGSISEQYF
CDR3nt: TGTGCCAGCTCCTCGTTTTTTGGCTCCATTTCCGAGCAGTACTTC

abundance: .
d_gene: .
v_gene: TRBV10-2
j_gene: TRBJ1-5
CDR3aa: CASSDWAGQPQHF
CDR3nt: TGCGCCAGCAGTGATTGGGCAGGACAGCCCCAGCATTTT

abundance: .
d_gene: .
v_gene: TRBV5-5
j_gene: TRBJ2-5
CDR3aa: CATPETQYF
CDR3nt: TGTGCCACCCCGGAGACCCAGTACTTC

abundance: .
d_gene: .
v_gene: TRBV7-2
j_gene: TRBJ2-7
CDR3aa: CASSSVRGYYEQYF
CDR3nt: TGTGCCAGCAGCTCCGTGCGGGGATACTACGAGCAGTACTTC

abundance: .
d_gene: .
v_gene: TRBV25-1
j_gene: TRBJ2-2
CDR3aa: CASSDYSNTGELFF
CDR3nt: TGTGCCAGCAGTGATTACTCGAACACCGGGGAGCTGTTTTTT

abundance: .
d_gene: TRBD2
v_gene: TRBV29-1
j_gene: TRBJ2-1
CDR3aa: CSVRPSGNHNEQFF
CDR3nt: TGCAGCGTTCGGCCTAGCGGGAACCACAATGAGCAGTTCTTC

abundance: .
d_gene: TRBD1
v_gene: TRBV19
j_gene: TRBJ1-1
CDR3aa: CASSIRTGRTNTEAFF
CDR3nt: TGTGCCAGTAGTATTCGGACAGGGAGAACAAACACTGAAGCTTTCTTT

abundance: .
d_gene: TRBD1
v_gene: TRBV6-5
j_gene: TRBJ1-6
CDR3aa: CASSPAGTGNSPLHF
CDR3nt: TGTGCCAGCAGTCCAGCAGGGACAGGAAATTCACCCCTCCACTTT

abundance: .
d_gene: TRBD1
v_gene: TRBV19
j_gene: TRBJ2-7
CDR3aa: CASSISGQGGHEQYF
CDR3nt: TGTGCCAGTAGTATAAGCGGACAGGGTGGCCACGAGCAGTACTTC

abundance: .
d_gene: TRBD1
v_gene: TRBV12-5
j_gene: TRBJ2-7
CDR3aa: CASGLKQGQAGYEQYF
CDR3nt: TGTGCTAGTGGTTTGAAACAGGGACAGGCGGGGTACGAGCAGTACTTC

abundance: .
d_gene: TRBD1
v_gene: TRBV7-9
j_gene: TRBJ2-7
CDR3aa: CASSPRGTADYEQYF
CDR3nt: TGTGCCAGCAGCCCAAGAGGGACAGCTGACTACGAGCAGTACTTC

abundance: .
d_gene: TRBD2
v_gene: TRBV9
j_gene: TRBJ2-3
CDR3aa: CASSPQAGGPDTQYF
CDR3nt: TGTGCCAGCAGCCCCCAAGCGGGAGGGCCCGATACGCAGTATTTT

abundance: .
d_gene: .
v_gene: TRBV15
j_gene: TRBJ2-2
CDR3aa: CATLLLATGELFF
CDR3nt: TGTGCCACCCTGTTACTAGCTACCGGGGAGCTGTTTTTT

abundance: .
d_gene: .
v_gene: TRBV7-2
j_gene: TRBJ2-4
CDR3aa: CASSLELLLAKNIQYF
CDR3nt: TGTGCCAGCAGCTTAGAACTCTTACTAGCCAAAAACATTCAGTACTTC

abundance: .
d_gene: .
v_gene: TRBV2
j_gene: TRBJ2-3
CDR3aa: CASSDHRPAQYF
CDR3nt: TGTGCCAGCAGTGATCATCGCCCAGCGCAGTATTTT

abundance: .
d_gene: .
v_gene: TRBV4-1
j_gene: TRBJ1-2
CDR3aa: CASSQVGEYGYTF
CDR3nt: TGCGCCAGCAGCCAGGTAGGAGAATATGGCTACACCTTC

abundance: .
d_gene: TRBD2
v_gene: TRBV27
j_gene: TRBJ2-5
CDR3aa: CASIPGTSGTGTQYF
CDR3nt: TGTGCCAGCATCCCCGGGACTAGCGGGACCGGGACCCAGTACTTC

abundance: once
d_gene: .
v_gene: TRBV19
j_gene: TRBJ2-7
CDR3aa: CASRGRGAGEQYF
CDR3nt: TGTGCCAGTAGGGGCAGGGGGGCTGGCGAGCAGTACTTC

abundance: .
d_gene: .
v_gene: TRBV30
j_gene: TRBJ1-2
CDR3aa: CAWSRYLDRDYGYTF
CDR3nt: TGTGCCTGGAGTCGGTATTTGGACAGAGACTATGGCTACACCTTC

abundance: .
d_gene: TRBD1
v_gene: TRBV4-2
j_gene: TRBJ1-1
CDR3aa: CASSRLTGSNTEAFF
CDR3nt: TGTGCCAGCAGCCGGTTGACAGGGTCGAACACTGAAGCTTTCTTT

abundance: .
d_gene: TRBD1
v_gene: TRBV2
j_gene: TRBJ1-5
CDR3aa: CASRRQDRADNQPQHF
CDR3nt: TGTGCCAGCAGACGGCAAGACAGGGCTGACAATCAGCCCCAGCATTTT

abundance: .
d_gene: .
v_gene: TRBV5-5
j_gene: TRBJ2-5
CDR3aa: CASSLMRGQETQYF
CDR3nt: TGTGCCAGCAGCTTGATGCGGGGACAGGAGACCCAGTACTTC

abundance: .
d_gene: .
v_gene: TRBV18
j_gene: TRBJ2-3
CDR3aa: CASSPRGYGTDTQYF
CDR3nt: TGTGCCAGCTCACCAAGGGGATACGGCACAGATACGCAGTATTTT

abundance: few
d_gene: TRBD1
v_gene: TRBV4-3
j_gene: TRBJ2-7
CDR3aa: CASSQGTGESYEQYF
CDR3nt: TGCGCCAGCAGCCAAGGGACAGGGGAGTCCTACGAGCAGTACTTC

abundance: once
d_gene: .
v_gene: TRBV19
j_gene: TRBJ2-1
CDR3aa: CASSMSPAGDEQFF
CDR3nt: TGTGCCAGTAGTATGTCACCAGCGGGTGATGAGCAGTTCTTC

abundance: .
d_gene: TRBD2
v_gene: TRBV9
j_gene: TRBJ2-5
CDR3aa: CASSVDGTTKETQYF
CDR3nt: TGTGCCAGCAGCGTAGACGGGACTACCAAAGAGACCCAGTACTTC

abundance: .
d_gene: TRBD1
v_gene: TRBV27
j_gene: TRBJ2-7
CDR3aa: CASSFGQGYEQYF
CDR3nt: TGTGCCAGCAGTTTTGGACAGGGGTACGAGCAGTACTTC

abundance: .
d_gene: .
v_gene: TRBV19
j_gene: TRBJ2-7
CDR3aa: CASADFGTPDYEQYF
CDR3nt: TGTGCCAGCGCGGACTTCGGGACACCCGACTACGAGCAGTACTTC

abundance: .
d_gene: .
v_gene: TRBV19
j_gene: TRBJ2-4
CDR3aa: CASSTGRGNIQYF
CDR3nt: TGTGCCAGTAGTACGGGCAGGGGAAACATTCAGTACTTC

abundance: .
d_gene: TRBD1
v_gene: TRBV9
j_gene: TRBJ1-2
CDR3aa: CASSATATGVDGYTF
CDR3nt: TGTGCCAGCAGCGCTACCGCCACAGGGGTTGATGGCTACACCTTC

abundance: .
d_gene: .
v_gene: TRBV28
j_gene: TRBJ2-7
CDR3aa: CASATGVPYEQYF
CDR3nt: TGTGCCAGCGCGACAGGCGTACCCTACGAGCAGTACTTC

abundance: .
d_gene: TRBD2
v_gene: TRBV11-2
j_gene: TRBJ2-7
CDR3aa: CASRNRLGGPYEQYF
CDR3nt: TGTGCCAGCAGGAACCGCCTGGGAGGGCCTTACGAGCAGTACTTC

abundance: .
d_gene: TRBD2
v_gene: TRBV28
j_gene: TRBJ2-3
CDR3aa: CASSLFLAGVNTDTQYF
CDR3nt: TGTGCCAGCAGTTTATTTTTAGCGGGAGTAAACACAGATACGCAGTATTTT

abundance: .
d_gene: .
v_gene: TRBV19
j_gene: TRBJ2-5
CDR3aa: CASSVTSLETQYF
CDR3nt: TGTGCCAGTAGTGTCACTAGCTTGGAGACCCAGTACTTC

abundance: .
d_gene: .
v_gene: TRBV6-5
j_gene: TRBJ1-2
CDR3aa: CASSFYVGSYGYTF
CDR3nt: TGTGCCAGCAGTTTTTACGTCGGGAGCTATGGCTACACCTTC

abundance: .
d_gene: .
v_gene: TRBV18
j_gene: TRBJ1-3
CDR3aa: CASSHSTVDSGNTIYF
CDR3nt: TGTGCCAGCTCACACTCTACGGTCGACTCTGGAAACACCATATATTTT

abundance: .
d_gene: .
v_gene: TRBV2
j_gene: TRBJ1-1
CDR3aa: CASIFFGGMNTEAFF
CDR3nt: TGTGCCAGCATCTTTTTTGGGGGGATGAACACTGAAGCTTTCTTT

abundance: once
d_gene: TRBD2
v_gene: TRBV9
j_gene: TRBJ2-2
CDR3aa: CASSVDLRLAGEGTGELFF
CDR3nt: TGTGCCAGCAGCGTAGACCTGCGGCTAGCGGGAGAAGGGACCGGGGAGCTGTTTTTT

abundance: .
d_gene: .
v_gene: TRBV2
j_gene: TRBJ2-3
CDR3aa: CASSEQGTDTQYF
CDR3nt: TGTGCCAGCAGTGAGCAGGGCACCGATACGCAGTATTTT

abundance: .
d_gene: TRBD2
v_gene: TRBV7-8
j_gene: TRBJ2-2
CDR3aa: CASSRLQGGVNTGELFF
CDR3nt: TGTGCCAGCAGCCGACTCCAGGGAGGGGTCAACACCGGGGAGCTGTTTTTT

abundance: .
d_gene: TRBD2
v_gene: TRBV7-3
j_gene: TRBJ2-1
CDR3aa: CASSLNSPSGADNEQFF
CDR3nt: TGTGCCAGCAGCTTAAATTCCCCTAGCGGAGCAGACAATGAGCAGTTCTTC

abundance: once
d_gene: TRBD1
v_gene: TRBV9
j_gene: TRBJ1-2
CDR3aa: CASDRGYGYTF
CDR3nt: TGTGCCAGCGACAGGGGCTATGGCTACACCTTC

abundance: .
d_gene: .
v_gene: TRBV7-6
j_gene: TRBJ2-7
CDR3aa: CASSLASGTDYEQYF
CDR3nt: TGTGCCAGCAGCTTAGCTAGCGGGACAGACTACGAGCAGTACTTC